This T cell receptor (beta chain) was sequenced for a study of regulatory T cells in long-lasting Graves disease. Study results and limitations: Those with persistent disease had in common more public clonotypes (about 2,500) than new patients (roughly 1,000).

This clonotype was observed many times. Its specificity is unknown. Indicated time point: newly diagnosed GD, antithyroid drugs for less than 3 months. Following extraction of RNA from PBMCs, that RNA was used to make the TCR library. Looked up from germline, CDR1 is DFQATT and CDR2 is SNEGSKA (reference sequence). The CDR3 covers 17 residues. V shed 1 base, J shed 3 bases, and the junction held 10 bases outside the gene matches. CDR3 regions were amplified by Arm-PCR using iRepertoire HTBI primers to build TCR beta libraries. A single record per CDR3 protein comes from TCRdb applying MiXCR to the multiplex PCR reads. The sample shows about 450,000 distinct CDR3 sequences, over 15% of them seen only once. The data also belong to a second study, concerning T cells in Graves' hyperthyroidism and ophthalmopathy. That study adds: It was uncontrolled infection, other autoimmune disease, pregnancy or lactation that excluded patients.

The rearrangement joins TRBV20-1 to TRBJ2-1, with 9 bases aligning to TRBD2. The TCR comes from a woman aged 25 to 39 with Graves disease. Material: peripheral blood mononuclear cells (PBMCs), obtained at new diagnosis, from a patient treated with antithyroid drugs. The CDR3 spells CSARGVGLTSGYNEQFF. CDR3 DNA: TGCAGTGCTAGAGGGGTGGGTTTGACTAGCGGCTACAATGAGCAGTTCTTC.